This entry lists 31 T cell receptor beta chains sequenced from one sample in a study of blood T cell repertoires in COVID-19. The repertoire was sequenced with immunoSEQ multiplex PCR; TCRdb's copy has only in-frame clones and lacks some. In the table there are 100,000 to 120,000 clones, 81% of which are singletons. Sequenced sample: peripheral blood. These receptors were taken from a man aged 50-60 years with acute or convalescent COVID-19.

The chain combines TRBV2 with TRBJ2-1, with TRBD1 matching 7 bases. The J segment lost 7 bases and the V segment lost 6 bases, leaving 12 bases of the junction unmatched. Per the germline V gene, CDR1 is SNHLY and CDR2 is FYNNEI. This CDR3 contains 15 residues. Here the CDR3 DNA reads TGTGCCAGCAGCCCAACTCGAGGGGGCCCGAATGAGCAGTTCTTC. This sequence encodes CASSPTRGGPNEQFF.

V usage is TRBV2 and J usage is TRBJ1-6, with a tentative D call TRBD1 (5 bases). V lost 6 bases and J lost 7, with 13 bases in between. CDR3 length: 14 residues. Looked up from germline, CDR1 is SNHLY and CDR2 is FYNNEI. The CDR3 nucleotides are TGTGCCAGCAGCTGGGCAGACAGAAATTCACCCCTCCACTTT. Protein sequence: CASSWADRNSPLHF. The full variable domain, rest sourced from reference TRBV2 and TRBJ1-6, is EPEVTQTPSHQVTQMGQEVILRCVPISNHLYFYWYRQILGQKVEFLVSFYNNEISEKSEIFDDQFSVERPDGSNFTLKIRSTKLEDSAMYFCASSWADRNSPLHFGNGTRLTVT.

Of note for this clone: The sample contains more than one DNA sequence encoding this CDR3. The chain is built from TRBV3-1 (or the pseudogene TRBV3-2) and TRBJ1-1, with D perhaps TRBD1 (5 bases). V gave up 1 base and J gave up 5 bases, with 11 bases separating them. The germline V gene encodes CDR1 LGHDT and CDR2 YNNKEL (reference sequence). The CDR3 is made up of 14 amino acids. CDR3 coding DNA: TGTGCCAGCAGCCAAGGCGGGGGGAGGACTGAAGCTTTCTTT. It is translated as CASSQGGGRTEAFF.

V is TRBV5-6 and J is TRBJ1-6, with TRBD1 matching 8 bases. This CDR3 has 16 residues. From germline, CDR1 is SGHDT and CDR2 YYEEEE. V lost 2 bases and J lost 7; bases outside the gene matches: 8. In DNA form, the CDR3 reads TGTGCCAGCAGCTTTTGGACAGGGCAAACCAATTCACCCCTCCACTTT. Its translation: CASSFWTGQTNSPLHF.

The V gene is TRBV2, the J gene TRBJ2-7; possibly TRBD2 for D (6 bases). With 9 bases removed from V and 2 bases from J, the gap between germline ends came to 14 bases. The CDR3 extends over 13 amino acids. Germline V gene data show CDR1 as SNHLY and CDR2 as FYNNEI. The CDR3 DNA reads TGTGCCAGTGGACGGGACTCCCCCTACGAGCAGTACTTC. Translation: CASGRDSPYEQYF.

The CDR3 coding sequence is TGTGCCAGCAGCCAGGGGACAGGGATTAGGAACACTGAAGCTTTCTTT. Amino acid sequence: CASSQGTGIRNTEAFF. The rearrangement links TRBV4-2 to TRBJ1-1; 9 nucleotides agree with TRBD1. Per the germline V gene, CDR1 is LGHNA and CDR2 is YNFKEQ. This CDR3 has 16 residues. Trimming took 3 bases from V and 1 from J; bases not matched to a gene: 6.

The chain has TRBV28 and TRBJ2-3; D uncertain. V was clipped by 3 bases and J by 2 bases, with 9 bases between them. There are 14 residues in the CDR3. The germline V gene encodes CDR1 MDHEN and CDR2 SYDVKM. The CDR3 region is CASSFTLATDTQYF. The DNA for the CDR3 is TGTGCCAGCAGTTTTACCCTGGCCACAGATACGCAGTATTTT.

The V gene is TRBV13, the J gene TRBJ2-7; D possibly corresponds to TRBD1 (5 bases). This CDR3 comprises 14 residues. Trimming removed 0 bases from V and 5 bases from J, with 11 bases in between. Germline values: CDR1 PRHDT, CDR2 FYEKMQ (reference sequence). This CDR3 reads CASSLGFRADEQYF. CDR3 nucleotides: TGTGCCAGCAGCTTAGGTTTCAGGGCCGACGAGCAGTACTTC.

V is TRBV5-1 and J is TRBJ1-6; a possible D gene is TRBD1 (6 bases). This CDR3 is 13 amino acids long. Germline CDR1 reads SGHRS; CDR2 reads YFSETQ. Trimming took off 6 bases at V and 7 bases at J, with 11 bases between the two ends. CDR3 DNA: TGCGCCAGCACCAGGGGTGACAATTCACCCCTCCACTTT. Translating gives CASTRGDNSPLHF.

J is TRBJ2-3 and V is TRBV6-4; TRBD2 agrees at 14 bases. CDR1 MRHNA and CDR2 SNTAGT come from the germline V gene. The V gene end was trimmed by 0 bases and the J gene end by 4 bases; junction bases not matched to a gene: 0. The CDR3 has 16 residues. In DNA form, the CDR3 reads TGTGCCAGCAGTGACTCGACTAGCGGGGGGGCAGATACGCAGTATTTT. Protein: CASSDSTSGGADTQYF.

V is TRBV12-3 or TRBV12-4 and J is TRBJ1-2, with 7 bases matching TRBD1. The V and J ends lost 5 bases and 8 bases, in that order; junction bases with no gene match: 5. The CDR3 totals 12 residues. Here the CDR3 reads CASSHDRAGYTF. CDR3 in DNA: TGTGCCAGCAGTCACGACAGGGCGGGCTACACCTTC.

The CDR3 sequence is CASSQANLVAGNYNEQFF. The CDR3 coding sequence is TGCGCCAGCAGCCAGGCAAACCTAGTGGCAGGGAACTACAATGAGCAGTTCTTC. The V gene is TRBV4-1, the J gene TRBJ2-1; TRBD1 might be the D (5 bases). This CDR3 has 18 residues. Trimming removed 3 bases from V and 3 bases from J, with 21 bases in between. Germline loops: CDR1 MGHRA, CDR2 YSYEKL.

The chain employs TRBV7-9 and TRBJ2-5, with D tentatively TRBD1 (5 bases). This CDR3 has 15 residues. V was cut by 1 base and J by 4 bases, with 13 bases left in between. Per the germline V gene, CDR1 is SEHNR and CDR2 is FQNEAQ (reference sequence). The DNA of the CDR3 is TGTGCCAGCAGCTTAGTAGCAGGGCGGAGAGAGACCCAGTACTTC. Its protein is CASSLVAGRRETQYF.

The chain uses TRBV19 and TRBJ1-2, with 7 bases aligning to TRBD1. The CDR3 length is 12 residues. Germline V gene data show CDR1 as LNHDA and CDR2 as SQIVND (reference sequence). V lost 8 bases and J lost 5; bases outside the gene matches: 5. CDR3: CASLDRAYGYTF. In DNA form, the CDR3 reads TGTGCCAGTCTCGACAGGGCGTATGGCTACACCTTC. The variable domain in full, with the rest retrieved from reference TRBV19 and TRBJ1-2, is DGGITQSPKYLFRKEGQNVTLSCEQNLNHDAMYWYRQDPGQGLRLIYYSQIVNDFQKGDIAEGYSVSREKKESFPLTVTSAQKNPTAFYLCASLDRAYGYTFGSGTRLTVV.

This chain uses TRBV6-1 with TRBJ1-2; D is unresolved. CDR3 size: 12 residues. Trimming removed 0 bases from V and 7 bases from J, with 6 bases in between. CDR1 MNHNS and CDR2 SASEGT come from the germline V gene. CDR3 protein: CASSEAAFGYTF. As DNA, the CDR3 is TGTGCCAGCAGTGAAGCGGCCTTTGGCTACACCTTC.

This clone was picked up a small number of times. The genes are TRBV6-5 and TRBJ1-2, with D unclear. The CDR3 loop spans 13 amino acids. V gave up 3 bases and J gave up 10 bases, with 15 bases separating them. Looked up from germline, CDR1 is MNHEY and CDR2 is SVGAGI. The DNA of the CDR3 is TGTGCCAGCAGTTATGACAAAAGGGAGCCCTACACCTTC. Translating gives CASSYDKREPYTF.

The gene calls are TRBV28 and TRBJ1-6; D call uncertain. Germline assignment: CDR1 MDHEN and CDR2 SYDVKM. The CDR3 loop spans 16 amino acids. V gave up 5 bases and J gave up 0 bases, with 11 bases separating them. CDR3 DNA sequence: TGTGCCAGCAGTCGACGGAGGAGCTCCTATAATTCACCCCTCCACTTT. It specifies CASSRRRSSYNSPLHF.

The rearrangement joins TRBV25-1 to TRBJ2-1; tentative D call: TRBD1 (5 bases). Per germline, CDR1 MGHDK and CDR2 SYGVNS. Deletions cut 3 bases from V and 4 bases from J, with 13 bases between. The CDR3 is 15 residues long. In DNA form, the CDR3 reads TGTGCCAGCAGTGAGGCTGGGGCCCGATACAATGAGCAGTTCTTC. As protein: CASSEAGARYNEQFF.

The gene calls are TRBV5-1 and TRBJ2-3, with D maybe TRBD2 (5 bases). V was pared by 0 bases and J by 1 base, with 12 bases between. Germline CDR1 reads SGHRS; CDR2 reads YFSETQ. The CDR3 length is 16 residues. CDR3 nucleotide sequence: TGCGCCAGCAGCTTGGCCAGAGTGAGGGGCACAGATACGCAGTATTTT. It yields the protein CASSLARVRGTDTQYF.

The gene calls are TRBV10-2 and TRBJ1-2; D may be TRBD1 (5 bases). The CDR3 length is 12 residues. Germline V CDR1 and CDR2: WSHSY, SAAADI. V lost 8 bases and J 6 bases, leaving 13 bases between the germline ends. The CDR3 reads CASLGPVDGYTF. CDR3 nucleotides: TGCGCCAGCCTGGGGCCTGTGGATGGCTACACCTTC.

The chain employs TRBV7-2 and TRBJ2-2; D is perhaps TRBD2 (5 bases). From germline, CDR1 is SGHTA and CDR2 FQGNSA. The CDR3 sequence is 15 residues long. V was trimmed by 1 base and J by 4 bases, leaving 10 bases between them. CDR3 in DNA: TGTGCCAGCAGCTTAGGGCTAGCAATCACCGGGGAGCTGTTTTTT. Its translation is CASSLGLAITGELFF.

The chain employs TRBV2 and TRBJ2-7; TRBD2 matches at 8 bases. Trimming at V came to 10 bases and at J to 3 bases, leaving 5 bases not matched to a gene. The CDR3 length is 12 residues. Germline V CDR1 and CDR2: SNHLY, FYNNEI. CDR3 sequence (DNA): TGTGCCACCTTAGCGGGGTACTACGAGCAGTACTTC. Protein: CATLAGYYEQYF.

The chain joins TRBV15 to TRBJ1-2, with 9 nucleotides matching TRBD1. The CDR3 extends over 16 amino acids. Germline V lookup: CDR1 LNHNV, CDR2 YYDKDF (reference sequence). V shed 5 bases, J shed 4 bases, and the junction held 11 bases outside the gene matches. For the CDR3, the DNA is TGTGCCACCAGCGGTCGGGACAGGGAAAAGGGCTATGGCTACACCTTC. It yields the protein CATSGRDREKGYGYTF.

The chain combines TRBV10-1 with TRBJ1-6; the D is unclear. Germline assignment: CDR1 WNHNN and CDR2 SYGVQD (reference sequence). The CDR3 is 14 amino acids. V was shortened by 6 bases and J by 10 bases, with 16 bases between the two germline ends. This chain's CDR3 is CASSASRPGSPLHF. CDR3 DNA sequence: TGCGCCAGCAGCGCGTCGCGACCCGGGTCACCCCTCCACTTT.

This chain uses TRBV2 with TRBJ2-2, with 8 bases identical to TRBD1. V lost 7 bases to trimming and J lost 2 bases; unmatched junction nucleotides: 6. Germline loops: CDR1 SNHLY, CDR2 FYNNEI. The CDR3 loop spans 15 amino acids. The CDR3 nucleotides read TGTGCCAGCACGGGGGACAGGCCTAACACCGGGGAGCTGTTTTTT. Protein: CASTGDRPNTGELFF.

The chain joins TRBV5-6 to TRBJ1-3, with unresolved D. This CDR3 has 15 amino acids. Trimming took off 0 bases at V and 1 base at J, with 8 bases between the two ends. CDR1 and CDR2 from the germline V gene are SGHDT and YYEEEE. The CDR3 coding sequence is TGTGCCAGCAGCTTGGGGAGGTTGTCTGGAAACACCATATATTTT. This gives the protein CASSLGRLSGNTIYF.

The V gene is TRBV18, the J gene TRBJ2-3, with D possibly TRBD1 on 6 matching bases. The V end lost 3 bases, the J end lost 4 bases, and 8 bases lay between the germline ends. Germline values: CDR1 KGHSH, CDR2 LQKENI. The CDR3 has 13 amino acids. The CDR3 DNA follows: TGTGCCAGCTCACCGGGACAACCAGATACGCAGTATTTT. Protein product: CASSPGQPDTQYF.

The genes are TRBV3-1 (or the pseudogene TRBV3-2) and TRBJ2-7; 10 bases map to TRBD1. V trimming: 1 base; J trimming: 3 bases; junction bases outside the gene matches: 6. Germline V gene lookup returns CDR1 LGHDT and CDR2 YNNKEL (reference sequence). This CDR3 region has 16 residues. CDR3 amino acids: CASSQVPGQGVYEQYF. CDR3 nucleotide sequence: TGTGCCAGCAGCCAAGTACCCGGACAGGGGGTCTACGAGCAGTACTTC.

J is TRBJ2-2 and V is TRBV7-8; 8 positions agree with TRBD1. Germline lookup yields CDR1 SGHVS and CDR2 FQNEAQ. The CDR3 loop spans 14 amino acids. V lost 8 bases, J lost 4 bases, and 6 bases stayed unmatched. In DNA form, the CDR3 reads TGTGCCAGCCGCCAGGGGGCTGGCACCGGGGAGCTGTTTTTT. The encoded protein is CASRQGAGTGELFF.

The chain has TRBV10-3 and TRBJ1-1; D call uncertain. Looked up from germline, CDR1 is ENHRY and CDR2 is SYGVKD. This CDR3 comprises 18 residues. V was pared by 0 bases and J by 1 base, with 18 bases between. The CDR3 sequence: CAISESAVTRVRNTEAFF. In DNA form, the CDR3 reads TGTGCCATCAGTGAGTCGGCGGTCACTAGGGTGAGGAACACTGAAGCTTTCTTT.

The V call is TRBV21-1, the J call TRBJ1-1. TRBV21-1 is termed a pseudogene. The CDR3 is 15 residues long. CDR3 in amino acids: CASSSQGKSGVEAFF. The DNA of the CDR3 is TGTGCCAGCAGCTCCCAAGGGAAATCGGGGGTTGAAGCTTTCTTT.